The 15 T cell receptor beta chains below were found in one sample sequenced in a study of PD-1 blockade in classical Hodgkin lymphoma. Time point here: cycle 4 day 1 (C4D1), after around six weeks of nivolumab. There was relapse after autologous stem cell transplantation in every patient, and there was variation in brentuximab vedotin exposure. The authors enriched CD8+ T cells from thawed PBMCs via magnetic negative selection. The method was immunoSEQ multiplex PCR; TCRdb's version includes in-frame clones alone and lacks a portion of them. The repertoire holds a few thousand clones, with almost 70% as singletons. The sample was CD8+ T cells from blood, taken before the fourth cycle of nivolumab. The receptors come from a human donor with classical Hodgkin lymphoma.

V gene TRBV7-9 combines with J gene TRBJ1-1; 7 nucleotides line up with TRBD1. Trimming removed 1 base from V and 1 base from J; junction bases left unmatched: 6. Germline CDR1 SEHNR, CDR2 FQNEAQ (reference sequence). The CDR3 consists of 16 residues. The CDR3 spells CASSLDAGGTNTEAFF. CDR3 bases: TGTGCCAGCAGCTTAGATGCAGGGGGTACGAACACTGAAGCTTTCTTT. Using reference TRBV7-9 and TRBJ1-1 for the parts outside the CDR3, the full variable domain is DTGVSQNPRHKITKRGQNVTFRCDPISEHNRLYWYRQTLGQGPEFLTYFQNEAQLEKSRLLSDRFSAERPKGSFSTLEIQRTEQGDSAMYLCASSLDAGGTNTEAFFGQGTRLTVV.

This chain uses TRBV28 with TRBJ1-1; no definite D call. CDR3 length: 15 amino acids. Trimming stripped 3 bases from V and 8 bases from J, with 19 bases between. Germline-derived CDR1 and CDR2 are MDHEN and SYDVKM. The CDR3 reads CASSFIELGAPEAFF. CDR3 sequence (DNA): TGTGCCAGCAGTTTTATTGAGTTGGGAGCTCCCGAAGCTTTCTTT.

The J gene is TRBJ1-4, the V gene TRBV4-3; no clear D. Germline V gives CDR1 LGHNA, CDR2 YSLEER. Trimming stripped 0 bases from V and 3 bases from J, with 14 bases between. The CDR3 is made up of 17 amino acids. The CDR3 loop is CASSQDISSGPNEKLFF. The CDR3 coding sequence is TGCGCCAGCAGCCAAGATATTTCTTCAGGTCCTAATGAAAAACTGTTTTTT.

This clone showed up just a few times. This chain joins TRBV4-3 and TRBJ1-2; no clear D gene. The V end was cut by 0 bases, the J end by 8 bases, with 10 bases between. Germline CDR1 is LGHNA and CDR2 is YSLEER. This CDR3 is built from 13 residues. The CDR3 region is CASSQDSKDGYTF. The DNA of the CDR3 is TGCGCCAGCAGCCAAGATAGTAAGGACGGCTACACCTTC.

The rearrangement links TRBV4-3 to TRBJ2-1; no clear D. Germline V gene sequence: CDR1 LGHNA, CDR2 YSLEER. V shed 0 bases and J shed 6 bases, with 9 bases lying between them. The CDR3 is 14 amino acids. As DNA, the CDR3 is TGCGCCAGCAGCCAAGAGGATCACTCCAATGAGCAGTTCTTC. It encodes CASSQEDHSNEQFF.

This chain uses TRBV4-3 with TRBJ2-2; 13 nucleotides match TRBD2. V lost 4 bases to trimming and J lost 5 bases; unmatched junction nucleotides: 10. The CDR3 length is 18 residues. CDR1 LGHNA and CDR2 YSLEER come from the germline V gene. The CDR3 spells CASSRKLAGGLNTGELFF. CDR3 DNA: TGCGCCAGCAGCCGGAAACTAGCGGGGGGGCTAAATACCGGGGAGCTGTTTTTT.

This clone was recorded a few times. This chain connects TRBV27 to TRBJ2-7; tentative D call: TRBD1 (6 bases). The germline gives CDR1 MNHEY, CDR2 SMNVEV (reference sequence). V lost 4 bases and J 7 bases, leaving 11 bases between the germline ends. This CDR3 spans 12 amino acids. CDR3 residues: CASSSPQGEQYF. In DNA, the CDR3 is TGTGCCAGCAGTTCGCCCCAGGGGGAGCAGTACTTC.

In the case of this clone: The junction departs from germline at one end; a sequencing error may be responsible. The chain is built from TRBV6-4 and TRBJ2-7; weak D call: TRBD1 (6 bases). The CDR3 length is 15 residues. CDR1 MRHNA and CDR2 SNTAGT come from the germline V gene. The CDR3 sequence is CASSDFGRGTHEQYF. As DNA, the CDR3 is TGTGCCAGCAGCGACTTTGGCAGGGGAACGCACGAGCAGTACTTC.

V usage is TRBV21-1 and J usage is TRBJ1-3. TRBV21-1 is a documented pseudogene. This CDR3 comprises 9 residues. The CDR3 nucleotides are TGTGCCAGAAGAAACACCATATATTTT. Its protein product is CARRNTIYF.

This clone is categorized as medium-sized. The V call is TRBV5-5, the J call TRBJ2-7; possible D gene TRBD2, 5 bases. The CDR3 spans 12 residues. Germline assignment: CDR1 SGHKS and CDR2 YYEKEE (reference sequence). V was pared by 0 bases and J by 7 bases, with 8 bases between. The CDR3 nucleotides read TGTGCCAGCAGCTTGGCAGGACTTGAGCAGTACTTC. Translated: CASSLAGLEQYF.

The DNA for the CDR3 is TGTGCCAGCAGCCCCGGGGGATTTCAAGAGACCCAGTACTTC. It is translated as CASSPGGFQETQYF. The V gene is TRBV7-2, the J gene TRBJ2-5, with D possibly TRBD2 on 6 matching bases. There are 14 residues in the CDR3. Trimming shortened V by 5 bases and J by 2 bases, and 12 bases separated the two germline ends. Germline CDR1 SGHTA, CDR2 FQGNSA.

The genes are TRBV2 and TRBJ2-7; the match to TRBD1 covers 9 bases. V shed 8 bases and J 5 bases; nucleotides not matched to a gene: 7. This CDR3 comprises 13 residues. Germline V CDR1 and CDR2: SNHLY, FYNNEI. CDR3 DNA: TGTGCCAGCTTAGGACAGGGGAAGAACGAGCAGTACTTC. It encodes CASLGQGKNEQYF.

V usage is TRBV9 and J usage is TRBJ2-7; the match to TRBD2 covers 7 bases. This CDR3 comprises 16 residues. Germline V gives CDR1 SGDLS, CDR2 YYNGEE. V lost 4 bases, J lost 0 bases, and 10 bases stayed unmatched. This CDR3 is CASSPSNGEGSYEQYF. The CDR3 bases are TGTGCCAGCAGCCCTTCGAATGGGGAGGGCTCCTACGAGCAGTACTTC.

The chain recombines TRBV9 with TRBJ1-2, with TRBD1 as a possible D gene (5 bases). The CDR3 is made up of 15 amino acids. Trimming removed 6 bases from V and 0 bases from J, with 15 bases in between. Germline-derived CDR1 and CDR2 are SGDLS and YYNGEE. The DNA for the CDR3 is TGTGCCAGCACCCCGGGGGACGGACCTAACTATGGCTACACCTTC. Protein: CASTPGDGPNYGYTF.

In its sample, this clone was seen a few times. The rearrangement joins TRBV4-2 to TRBJ1-5; TRBD1 agrees at 7 bases. The V gene's germline CDR1 is LGHNA and CDR2 YNFKEQ. The CDR3 sequence is 15 residues long. V dropped 4 bases and J dropped 4; count of bases not matched to a gene: 7. CDR3 sequence reads: CASSPPGQSNQPQHF. The CDR3 DNA reads TGTGCCAGCAGCCCCCCGGGACAGTCTAATCAGCCCCAGCATTTT.